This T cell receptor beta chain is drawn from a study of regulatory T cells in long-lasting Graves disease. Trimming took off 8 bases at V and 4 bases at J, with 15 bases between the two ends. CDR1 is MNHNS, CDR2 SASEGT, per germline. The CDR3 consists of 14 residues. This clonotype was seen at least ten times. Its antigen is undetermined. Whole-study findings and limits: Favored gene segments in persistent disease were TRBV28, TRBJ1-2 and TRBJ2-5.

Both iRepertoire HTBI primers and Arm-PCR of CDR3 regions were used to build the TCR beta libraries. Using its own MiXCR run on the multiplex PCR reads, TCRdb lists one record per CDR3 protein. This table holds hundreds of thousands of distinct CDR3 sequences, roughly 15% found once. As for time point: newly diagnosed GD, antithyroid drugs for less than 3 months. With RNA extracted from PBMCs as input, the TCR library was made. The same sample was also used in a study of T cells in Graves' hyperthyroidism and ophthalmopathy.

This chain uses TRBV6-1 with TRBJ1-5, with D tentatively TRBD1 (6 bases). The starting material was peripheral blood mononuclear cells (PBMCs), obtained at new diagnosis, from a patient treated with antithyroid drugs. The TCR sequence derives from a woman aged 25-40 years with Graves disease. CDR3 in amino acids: CASVRGQLNQPQHF. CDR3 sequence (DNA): TGTGCCAGCGTTCGGGGGCAGCTTAATCAGCCCCAGCATTTT.